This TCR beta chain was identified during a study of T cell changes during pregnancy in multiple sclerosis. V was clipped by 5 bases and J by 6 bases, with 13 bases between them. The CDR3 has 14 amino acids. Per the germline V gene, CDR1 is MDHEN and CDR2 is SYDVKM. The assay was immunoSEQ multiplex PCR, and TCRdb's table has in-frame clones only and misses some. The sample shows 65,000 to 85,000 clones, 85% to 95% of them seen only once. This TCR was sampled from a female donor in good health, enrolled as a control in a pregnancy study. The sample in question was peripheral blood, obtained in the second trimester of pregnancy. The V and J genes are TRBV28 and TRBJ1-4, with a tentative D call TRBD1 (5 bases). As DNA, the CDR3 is TGTGCCAGCAGTCCCACAGGCAGGGATGAAAAACTGTTTTTT. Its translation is CASSPTGRDEKLFF.